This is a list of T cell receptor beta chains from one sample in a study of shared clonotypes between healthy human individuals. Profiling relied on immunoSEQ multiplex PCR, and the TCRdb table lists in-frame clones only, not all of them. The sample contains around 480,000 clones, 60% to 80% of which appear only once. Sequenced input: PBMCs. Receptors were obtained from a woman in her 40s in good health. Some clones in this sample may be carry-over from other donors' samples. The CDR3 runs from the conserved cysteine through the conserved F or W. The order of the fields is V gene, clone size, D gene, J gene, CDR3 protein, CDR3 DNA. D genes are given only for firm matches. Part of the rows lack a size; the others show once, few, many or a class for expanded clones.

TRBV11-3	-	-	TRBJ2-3	CASSLWGYTDTQYF	TGTGCCAGCAGCTTATGGGGGTACACAGATACGCAGTATTTT
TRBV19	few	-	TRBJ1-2	CASRRSGTKAYGYTF	TGTGCCAGTAGACGCTCCGGGACAAAGGCCTATGGCTACACCTTC
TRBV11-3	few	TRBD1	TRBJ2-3	CASSGTGATDTQYF	TGTGCCAGCAGCGGGACAGGGGCCACAGATACGCAGTATTTT
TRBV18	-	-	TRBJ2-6	CASSPTVSGANVLTF	TGTGCCAGCTCCCCCACCGTCTCTGGGGCCAACGTCCTGACTTTC
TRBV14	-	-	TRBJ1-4	CASSPERTTNEKLFF	TGTGCCAGCAGCCCGGAACGGACAACTAATGAAAAACTGTTTTTT
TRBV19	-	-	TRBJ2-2	CASSRVAEQNTGELFF	TGTGCCAGTAGTAGGGTAGCAGAACAGAACACCGGGGAGCTGTTTTTT
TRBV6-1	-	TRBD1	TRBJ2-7	CASSEGTGRGEQYF	TGTGCCAGCAGTGAGGGGACAGGCCGGGGCGAGCAGTACTTC
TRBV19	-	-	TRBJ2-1	CASTNWDYNEQFF	TGTGCCAGTACAAATTGGGACTACAATGAGCAGTTCTTC
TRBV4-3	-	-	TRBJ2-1	CASSQDPVLKGDEQFF	TGCGCCAGCAGCCAAGATCCCGTCCTTAAGGGCGATGAGCAGTTCTTC
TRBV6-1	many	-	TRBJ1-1	CASSEEVGAYTEAFF	TGTGCCAGCAGTGAAGAAGTGGGGGCTTACACTGAAGCTTTCTTT
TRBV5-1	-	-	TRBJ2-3	CASSLHGTPSTDTQYF	TGCGCCAGCAGCTTGCACGGGACTCCTAGCACAGATACGCAGTATTTT
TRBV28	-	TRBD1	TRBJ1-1	CASSFGDRNTEAFF	TGTGCCAGCAGTTTTGGGGACAGGAACACTGAAGCTTTCTTT
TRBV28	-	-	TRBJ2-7	CASSLAHEQYF	TGTGCCAGCAGTCTTGCCCACGAGCAGTACTTC
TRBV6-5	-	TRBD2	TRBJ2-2	CASSRLAGAGELFF	TGTGCCAGCAGTAGACTAGCGGGAGCCGGGGAGCTGTTTTTT
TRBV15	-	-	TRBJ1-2	CATSRGGTMGYTF	TGTGCCACCAGCAGAGGGGGAACGATGGGCTACACCTTC
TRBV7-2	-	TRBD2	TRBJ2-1	CASSPGTSGRGNEQFF	TGTGCCAGCAGCCCCGGGACTAGCGGGAGGGGCAATGAGCAGTTCTTC
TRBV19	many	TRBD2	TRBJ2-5	CASSIPGLAETQYF	TGTGCCAGTAGTATCCCCGGACTAGCGGAGACCCAGTACTTC
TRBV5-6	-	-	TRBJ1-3	CASTRTGAYSGNTIYF	TGTGCCAGCACCCGAACTGGGGCGTACTCTGGAAACACCATATATTTT
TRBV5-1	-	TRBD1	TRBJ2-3	CASSFWTGGSSTDTQYF	TGCGCCAGCAGCTTTTGGACAGGGGGTTCTAGCACAGATACGCAGTATTTT
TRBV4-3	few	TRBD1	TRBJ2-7	CASSQDGGQANYEQYF	TGCGCCAGCAGCCAAGATGGGGGACAGGCGAACTACGAGCAGTACTTC
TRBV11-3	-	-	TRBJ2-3	CASSLGGSTDTQYF	TGTGCCAGCAGCTTAGGCGGGAGCACAGATACGCAGTATTTT
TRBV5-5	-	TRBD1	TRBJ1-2	CASSQTGVYGYTF	TGTGCCAGCAGCCAAACAGGGGTTTATGGCTACACCTTC
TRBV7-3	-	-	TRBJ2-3	CASSLGGTDTQYF	TGTGCCAGCAGCTTAGGGGGGACAGATACGCAGTATTTT
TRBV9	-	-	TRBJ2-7	CASSGGPRGYLEQYF	TGTGCCAGCAGCGGCGGGCCGCGGGGATACTTAGAGCAGTACTTC
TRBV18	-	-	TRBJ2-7	CASSRTADYEQYF	TGTGCCAGCTCTCGCACCGCGGACTACGAGCAGTACTTC
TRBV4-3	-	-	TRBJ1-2	CASSTRDSFNYGYTF	TGCGCCAGCAGCACCCGGGACTCTTTCAACTATGGCTACACCTTC
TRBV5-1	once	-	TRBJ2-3	CASGPDRTSTDTQYF	TGCGCCAGCGGTCCTGACAGGACTAGCACAGATACGCAGTATTTT
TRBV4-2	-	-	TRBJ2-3	CASSQRGATDTQYF	TGTGCCAGCAGCCAAAGAGGTGCCACAGATACGCAGTATTTT
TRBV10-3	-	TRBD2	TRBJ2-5	CAISPNGAGGGQETQYF	TGTGCCATCAGTCCCAACGGGGCGGGGGGAGGCCAAGAGACCCAGTACTTC
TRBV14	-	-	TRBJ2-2	CASSQAGFDRSPAGELFF	TGTGCCAGCAGCCAAGCAGGATTTGATAGATCGCCCGCCGGGGAGCTGTTTTTT
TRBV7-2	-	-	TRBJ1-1	CASTTFAGNTEAFF	TGTGCCAGCACTACATTCGCGGGAAACACTGAAGCTTTCTTT
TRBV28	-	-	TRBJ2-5	CASSSWENRPGTQYF	TGTGCCAGCAGCTCCTGGGAAAACCGACCTGGGACCCAGTACTTC
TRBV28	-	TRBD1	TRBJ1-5	CASRPDRVQPQHF	TGTGCCAGCAGGCCGGACAGGGTGCAGCCCCAGCATTTT
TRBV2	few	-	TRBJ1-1	CASSADSEVTEAFF	TGTGCCAGCAGTGCGGACAGTGAGGTCACTGAAGCTTTCTTT
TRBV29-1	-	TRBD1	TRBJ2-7	CSVDRGQGLGQQYF	TGCAGCGTTGATCGGGGACAGGGCTTGGGACAGCAGTACTTC
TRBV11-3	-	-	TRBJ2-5	CASSEGRQDQETQYF	TGTGCCAGCAGCGAGGGGAGACAGGACCAAGAGACCCAGTACTTC
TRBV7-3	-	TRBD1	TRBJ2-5	CASSASGQQETQYF	TGTGCCAGCAGCGCGTCGGGACAGCAAGAGACCCAGTACTTC
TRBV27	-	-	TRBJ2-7	CASSPSLAAGEQYF	TGTGCCAGCAGTCCTTCTCTAGCAGCGGGTGAGCAGTACTTC
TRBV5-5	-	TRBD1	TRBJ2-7	CASSFGTGGYEQYF	TGTGCCAGCAGCTTCGGGACAGGGGGCTACGAGCAGTACTTC
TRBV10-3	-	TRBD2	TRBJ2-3	CAISDPGLAGPTDTQYF	TGTGCCATCAGTGACCCAGGACTAGCGGGGCCCACAGATACGCAGTATTTT
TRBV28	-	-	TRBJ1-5	CASTPGGPANQPQHF	TGTGCCAGCACCCCTGGGGGACCAGCAAATCAGCCCCAGCATTTT